This TCR beta chain was sequenced during a study of beta chain features in type 1 diabetes. As for the study in general: The samples had about 100,000,000 sorted cells examined in all.

This clone was seen more than once but under ten times. What it binds is unknown. This same CDR3 is encoded by further DNA sequences in the sample. The isolated RNA, all of it, was reverse transcribed, so expressed TCRB transcripts were what got sequenced. The assay was immunoSEQ multiplex PCR, and TCRdb's table has in-frame clones only and misses some. The data hold 970,000 or so clones, with 17% observed a single time. Looked up from germline, CDR1 is SGHNT and CDR2 is YYREEE (reference sequence). The CDR3 runs to 14 residues. V trimming: 0 bases; J trimming: 6 bases; junction bases outside the gene matches: 4. General study points: There were fewer insertions and more deletions at the VDJ junctions of type 1 diabetes patients.

The genes are TRBV5-4 and TRBJ2-3, with 7 bases identical to TRBD2. The sequence was collected from a woman aged 18 to 35 in good health. Material for sequencing was naive CD4+ T cells from blood. The CDR3 nucleotides read TGTGCCAGCAGCTTGGGGACTAGTACTGATACGCAGTATTTT. It specifies CASSLGTSTDTQYF.